This T cell receptor (beta chain) was documented in a study of OX40 agonist ivuxolimab in advanced cancers. Regarding the study in general: Ivuxolimab was an agonistic, fully human IgG2 monoclonal antibody directed against OX40 (CD134), a costimulatory receptor. Patients were allowed to have had prior anti-PD-1, anti-PD-L1 or anti-CTLA-4 therapy, and 40% to 45% of the dose-escalation patients had previously received checkpoint inhibitors. The paper reports the monotherapy dose-escalation portion (N of about 50 patients) of the phase I ivuxolimab trial. Intravenous ivuxolimab was administered to patients every 2 weeks at six dose levels: 0.01, 0.1, 0.3, 1.5, 3 and 10 mg/kg. Peripheral TCRbeta sequencing aimed to test whether ivuxolimab altered TCR sequence diversity and caused clonal T-cell expansion. A male proportion of roughly 80% and a mean age of 60 years, ranging from 23 to 79, were recorded for the dose-escalation cohort. Of the roughly 50 dose-escalation patients, hepatocellular carcinoma was present in approximately 20, melanoma in around 15, renal cell carcinoma in 9 and head and neck cancer in 9. Partial responses were achieved by three dose-escalation patients, of whom one had hepatocellular carcinoma and two had cutaneous melanoma. The paper as a whole reports these results and caveats: In partial responders in the 0.1-3.0 mg/kg groups, normalized peripheral clonal expansion was found to be among the lowest, especially among CD8+ T cells. At doses of 0.1 to 3.0 mg/kg, clonal expansion of both CD4+ and CD8+ blood T cells was observed from baseline to week 6. On average, CD8+ T cells showed more expanded clones than CD4+ T cells after ivuxolimab. Low levels of normalized T-cell clonal expansion were also seen in some patients who did not respond. The antigen specificity of the peripheral T cells that underwent clonal expansion was not determined.

The trial excluded patients who had a history of autoimmune disease or who were on systemic immunosuppression. Peripheral blood for TCR sequencing was drawn from every dose cohort at baseline, at cycle 4 day 1 and at cycle 7 day 1. The samples were taken from a phase I, first-in-human, multicenter, open-label dose-escalation trial of ivuxolimab. Adults with locally advanced or metastatic melanoma, renal cell carcinoma, hepatocellular carcinoma or head and neck squamous cell carcinoma were enrolled in the trial. Before TCR sequencing, CD4+ T cells and CD8+ T cells were sorted from peripheral blood as separate populations. Via the germline V gene, CDR1 is SNHLY and CDR2 FYNNEI. Trimming removed 8 bases from V and 4 bases from J; the gene matches leave 4 bases unexplained. Spanning cysteine to phenylalanine, the CDR3 consists of 13 amino acids. The retained sequence is limited to the CDR3, 39 bases, with the frame set at the first base.

For this clone: Its antigen is currently not known. No clone much larger than this one lies a single base away; base qualities are absent.

Genomic DNA was extracted from sorted cells for sequencing of the TCRbeta CDR3 region. TCRbeta CDR3 regions were sequenced using the immunoSEQ Assay. TCRdb holds this immuneACCESS table with in-frame rearrangements only. Some clones are missing; in checked studies, unresolved V genes explain under half, and the rest has no known cause. This sample is represented by about 68,000 clones; 80% to 85% of them were singletons. Approximately 10% of the sample comes from the top ten. The starting material was CD4+ or CD8+ T cells sorted from blood, obtained in a trial of the OX40 agonist ivuxolimab. The sequence came from an adult with an advanced solid tumor such as melanoma, head and neck, liver or kidney cancer. The chain joins TRBV2 to TRBJ2-3, and 9 bases in between align with TRBD1. The DNA is TGTGCCAGCGACAGGGGGGTGGCAGATACGCAGTATTTT. Its translation reads: CASDRGVADTQYF.